A single sample gave rise to the 5 T cell receptor beta chains below, sequenced in a study of vaccination effects on CD4 cells after COVID-19. After roughly 11 days in culture, the CD4+ T cells were isolated. The vaccine given was either BNT162b2 or mRNA-1273, in two doses. Method: immunoSEQ multiplex PCR; TCRdb's copy keeps in-frame clones and lacks some. This table holds under 55,000 clones, 72% found once. No cognate antigen is known for these TCRs. The material sequenced was CD4+ T cells from PBMCs cultured without peptide, taken after COVID-19 vaccination. The receptor source for this set is a human donor who received a COVID-19 vaccine.

V and J are TRBV11-2 and TRBJ1-1; 7 positions agree with TRBD1. Germline V gene lookup returns CDR1 SGHAT and CDR2 FQNNGV. V lost 5 bases, J lost 10 bases, and 7 bases stayed unmatched. The CDR3 contains 12 residues. The chain's CDR3 is CASSQGQARAFF. Written as DNA, the CDR3 is TGTGCCAGCAGCCAAGGACAGGCTCGAGCTTTCTTT.

The rearrangement uses TRBV6-5 and TRBJ2-7, with 7 positions matching TRBD1. J gave up 3 bases and V 4 bases, and 6 bases lay outside the gene matches. Germline values: CDR1 MNHEY, CDR2 SVGAGI. The CDR3 runs 14 residues. The CDR3 nucleotides are TGTGCCAGCAGTTTGGGGACAGCAAGCTACGAGCAGTACTTC. It specifies CASSLGTASYEQYF.

The chain joins TRBV5-8 to TRBJ2-2; D may be TRBD1 or TRBD2 (5 bases each). Trimming left V 7 bases short and J 5 bases short, with 18 bases between. Germline V CDR1 and CDR2: SGHTS, YDEGEE. The CDR3 sequence is 15 residues long. CDR3 protein: CASDPMGVLTGELFF. In nucleotides, the CDR3 is TGTGCCAGCGACCCTATGGGGGTTCTTACCGGGGAGCTGTTTTTT.

The J gene is TRBJ1-2, the V gene TRBV2, with D unresolved. Germline CDR1 and CDR2: SNHLY and FYNNEI. The CDR3 length is 14 residues. V was cut by 2 bases and J by 1 base, with 8 bases left in between. This CDR3 reads CASSELSVNYGYTF. The CDR3 DNA reads TGTGCCAGCAGTGAATTATCGGTTAACTATGGCTACACCTTC.

This clone was seen a few times. The chain couples TRBV5-5 to TRBJ1-6, with a weak D call TRBD1 (5 bases). The length of the CDR3 is 16 residues. Trimming cost V 0 bases and J 5 bases, with 12 bases left between them. Germline CDR1 is SGHKS and CDR2 is YYEKEE (reference sequence). The CDR3 DNA reads as TGTGCCAGCAGCTTGGCCGGGGACGGAAATAATTCACCCCTCCACTTT. This encodes CASSLAGDGNNSPLHF.